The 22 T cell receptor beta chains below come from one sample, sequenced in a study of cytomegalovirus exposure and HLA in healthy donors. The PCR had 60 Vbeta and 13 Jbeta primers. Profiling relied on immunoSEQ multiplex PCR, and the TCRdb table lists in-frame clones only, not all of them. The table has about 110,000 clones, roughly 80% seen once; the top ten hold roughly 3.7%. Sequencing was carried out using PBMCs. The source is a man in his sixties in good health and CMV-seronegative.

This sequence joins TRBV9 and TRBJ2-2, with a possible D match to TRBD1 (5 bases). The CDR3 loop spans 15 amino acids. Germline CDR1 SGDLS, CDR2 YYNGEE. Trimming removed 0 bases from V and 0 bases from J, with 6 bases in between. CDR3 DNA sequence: TGTGCCAGCAGCGTAGGACAGACGAACACCGGGGAGCTGTTTTTT. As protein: CASSVGQTNTGELFF.

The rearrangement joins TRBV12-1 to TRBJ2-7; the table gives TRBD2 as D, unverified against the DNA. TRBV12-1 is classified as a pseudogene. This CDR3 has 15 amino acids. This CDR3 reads CASTLGGSGSYEQYV. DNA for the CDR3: TGTGCCAGCACCCTTGGCGGGTCCGGATCCTACGAGCAGTACGTC.

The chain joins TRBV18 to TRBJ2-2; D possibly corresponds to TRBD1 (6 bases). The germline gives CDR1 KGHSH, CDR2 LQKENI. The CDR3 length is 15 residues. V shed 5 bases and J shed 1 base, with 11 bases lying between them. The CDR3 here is CASSSGQLNTGELFF. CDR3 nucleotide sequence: TGTGCCAGCTCATCCGGACAGTTGAACACCGGGGAGCTGTTTTTT.

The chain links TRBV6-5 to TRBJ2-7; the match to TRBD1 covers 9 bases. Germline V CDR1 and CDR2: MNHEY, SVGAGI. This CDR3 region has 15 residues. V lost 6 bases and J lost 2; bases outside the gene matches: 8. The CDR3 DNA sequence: TGTGCCAGCAGACCAACAGGGGGCTCGGCCTACGAGCAGTACGTC. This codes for CASRPTGGSAYEQYV.

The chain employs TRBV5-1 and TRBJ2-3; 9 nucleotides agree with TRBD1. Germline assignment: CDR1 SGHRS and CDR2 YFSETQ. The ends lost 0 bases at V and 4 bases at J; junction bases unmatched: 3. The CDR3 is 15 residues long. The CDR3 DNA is TGCGCCAGCAGCTTGGGGGACAGGGAATCAGATACGCAGTATTTT. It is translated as CASSLGDRESDTQYF.

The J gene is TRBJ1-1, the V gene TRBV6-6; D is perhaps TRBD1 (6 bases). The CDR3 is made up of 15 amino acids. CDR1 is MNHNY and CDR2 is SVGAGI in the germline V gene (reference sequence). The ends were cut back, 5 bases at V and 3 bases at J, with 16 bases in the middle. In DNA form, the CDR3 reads TGTGCCAGCAGTAAAAGACAGGTGACGTACACTGAAGCTTTCTTT. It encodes CASSKRQVTYTEAFF.

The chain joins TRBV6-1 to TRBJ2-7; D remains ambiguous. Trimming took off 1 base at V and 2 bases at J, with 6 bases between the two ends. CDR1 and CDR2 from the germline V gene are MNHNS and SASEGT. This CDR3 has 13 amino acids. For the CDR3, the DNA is TGTGCCAGCAGTGAAGGAGGCCCCTACGAGCAGTACTTC. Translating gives CASSEGGPYEQYF.

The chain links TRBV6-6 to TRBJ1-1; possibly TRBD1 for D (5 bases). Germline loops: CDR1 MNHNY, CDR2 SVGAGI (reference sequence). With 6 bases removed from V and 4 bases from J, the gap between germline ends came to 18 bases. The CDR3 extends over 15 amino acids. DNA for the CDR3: TGTGCCAGCAGCACCGAGGGTCTCGGGGGCACTGAAGCTTTCTTT. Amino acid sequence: CASSTEGLGGTEAFF.

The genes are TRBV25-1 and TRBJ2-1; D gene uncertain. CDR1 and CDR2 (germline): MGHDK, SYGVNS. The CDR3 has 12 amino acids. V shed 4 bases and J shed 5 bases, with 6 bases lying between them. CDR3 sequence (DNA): TGTGCCAGCAGTGTCGGTGACAATGAGCAGTTCTTC. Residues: CASSVGDNEQFF.

CDR3 nucleotide sequence: TGCAGCGTCCGATGGGACAGGAAGGCCTACGAGCAGTACTTC. Its protein is CSVRWDRKAYEQYF. V gene TRBV29-1 combines with J gene TRBJ2-7, with 8 bases fitting TRBD1. The CDR3 covers 14 residues. The junction had 9 bases not matched to a gene; V was cut back by 6 bases and J by 2 bases. CDR1 is SQVTM, CDR2 ANQGSEA, per germline.

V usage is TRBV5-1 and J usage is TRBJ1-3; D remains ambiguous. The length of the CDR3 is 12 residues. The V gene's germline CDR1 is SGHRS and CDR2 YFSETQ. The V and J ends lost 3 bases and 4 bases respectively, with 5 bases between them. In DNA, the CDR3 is TGCGCCAGCAGCTCGACAGGAAACACCATATATTTT. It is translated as CASSSTGNTIYF.

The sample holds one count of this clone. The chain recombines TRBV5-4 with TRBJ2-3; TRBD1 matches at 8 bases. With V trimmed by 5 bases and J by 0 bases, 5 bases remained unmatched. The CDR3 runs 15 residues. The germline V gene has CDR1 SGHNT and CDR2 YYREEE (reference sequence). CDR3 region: CASRTDRGSTDTQYF. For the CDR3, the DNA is TGTGCCAGCAGAACCGACAGGGGTAGCACAGATACGCAGTATTTT.

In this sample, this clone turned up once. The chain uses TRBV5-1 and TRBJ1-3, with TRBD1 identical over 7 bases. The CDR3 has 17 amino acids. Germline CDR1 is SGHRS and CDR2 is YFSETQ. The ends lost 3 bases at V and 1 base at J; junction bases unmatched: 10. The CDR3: CASSWTGDTISGNTIYF. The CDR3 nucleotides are TGCGCCAGCAGCTGGACAGGCGATACGATATCTGGAAACACCATATATTTT.

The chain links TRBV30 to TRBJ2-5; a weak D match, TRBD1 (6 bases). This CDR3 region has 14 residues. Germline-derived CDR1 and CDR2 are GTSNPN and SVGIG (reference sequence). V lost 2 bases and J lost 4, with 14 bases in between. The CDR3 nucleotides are TGTGCCTGGAGTAAGGACAGCCGGGGAGAGACCCAGTACTTC. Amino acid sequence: CAWSKDSRGETQYF.

CDR3: CAWGGVGGHYNEQFF. CDR3 DNA sequence: TGTGCCTGGGGGGGGGTCGGGGGACACTACAATGAGCAGTTCTTC. The chain uses TRBV30 and TRBJ2-1, with D perhaps matching TRBD2 (7 bases). This CDR3 spans 15 amino acids. V lost 5 bases, J lost 3 bases, and 17 bases lay in between. From germline, CDR1 is GTSNPN and CDR2 SVGIG (reference sequence).

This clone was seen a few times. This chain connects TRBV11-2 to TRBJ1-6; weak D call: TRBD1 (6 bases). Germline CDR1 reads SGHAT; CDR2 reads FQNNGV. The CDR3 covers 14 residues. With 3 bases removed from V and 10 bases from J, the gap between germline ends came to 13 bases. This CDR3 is CASSFWTAESPLHF. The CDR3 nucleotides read TGTGCCAGCAGCTTTTGGACAGCCGAGTCACCCCTCCACTTT.

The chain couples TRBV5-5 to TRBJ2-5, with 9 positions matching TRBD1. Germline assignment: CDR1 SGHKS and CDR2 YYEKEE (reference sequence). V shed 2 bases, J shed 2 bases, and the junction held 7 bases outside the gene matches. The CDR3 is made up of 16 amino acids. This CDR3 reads CASSLGGQGGQETQYF. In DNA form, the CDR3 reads TGTGCCAGCAGCTTAGGGGGACAGGGAGGGCAAGAGACCCAGTACTTC.

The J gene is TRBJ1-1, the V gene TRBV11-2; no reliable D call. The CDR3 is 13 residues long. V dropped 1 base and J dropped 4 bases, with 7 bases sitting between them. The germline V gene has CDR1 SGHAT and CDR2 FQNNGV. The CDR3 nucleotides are TGTGCCAGCAGCTTAGTGGAGGGCACTGAAGCTTTCTTT. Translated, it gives CASSLVEGTEAFF. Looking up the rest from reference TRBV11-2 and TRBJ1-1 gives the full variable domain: EAGVAQSPRYKIIEKRQSVAFWCNPISGHATLYWYQQILGQGPKLLIQFQNNGVVDDSQLPKDRFSAERLKGVDSTLKIQPAKLEDSAVYLCASSLVEGTEAFFGQGTRLTVV.

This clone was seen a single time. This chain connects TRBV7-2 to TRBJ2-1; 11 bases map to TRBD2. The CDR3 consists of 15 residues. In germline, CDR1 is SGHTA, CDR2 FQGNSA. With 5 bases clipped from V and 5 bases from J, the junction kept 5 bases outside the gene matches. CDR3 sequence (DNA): TGTGCCAGCAGCCTTCTAGCGGGGGGTAACAATGAGCAGTTCTTC. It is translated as CASSLLAGGNNEQFF. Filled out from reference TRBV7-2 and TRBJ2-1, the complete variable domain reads GAGVSQSPSNKVTEKGKDVELRCDPISGHTALYWYRQSLGQGLEFLIYFQGNSAPDKSGLPSDRFSAERTGGSVSTLTIQRTQQEDSAVYLCASSLLAGGNNEQFFGPGTRLTVL.

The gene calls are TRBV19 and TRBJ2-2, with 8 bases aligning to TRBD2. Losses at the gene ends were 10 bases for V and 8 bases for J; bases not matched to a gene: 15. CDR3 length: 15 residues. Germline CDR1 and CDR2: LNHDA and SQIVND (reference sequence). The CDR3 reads CATMTGTSLMGELFF. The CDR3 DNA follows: TGTGCCACCATGACCGGGACTAGTCTTATGGGGGAGCTGTTTTTT.

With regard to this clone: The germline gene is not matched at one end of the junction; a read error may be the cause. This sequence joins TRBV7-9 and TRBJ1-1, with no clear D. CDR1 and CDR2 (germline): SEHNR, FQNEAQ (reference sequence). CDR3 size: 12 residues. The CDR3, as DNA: TGTTCCAGCCGACTTGAGAACACTGAAGCTTTCTTT. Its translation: CSSRLENTEAFF. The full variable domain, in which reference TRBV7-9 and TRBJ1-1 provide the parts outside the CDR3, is DTGVSQNPRHKITKRGQNVTFRCDPISEHNRLYWYRQTLGQGPEFLTYFQNEAQLEKSRLLSDRFSAERPKGSFSTLEIQRTEQGDSAMYLCSSRLENTEAFFGQGTRLTVV.

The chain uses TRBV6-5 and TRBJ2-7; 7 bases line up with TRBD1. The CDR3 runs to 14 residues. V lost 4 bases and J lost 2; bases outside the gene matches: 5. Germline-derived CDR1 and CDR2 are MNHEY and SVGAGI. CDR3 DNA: TGTGCCAGCAGTTCCCGGGACAGCCCCTACGAGCAGTACTTC. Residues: CASSSRDSPYEQYF.